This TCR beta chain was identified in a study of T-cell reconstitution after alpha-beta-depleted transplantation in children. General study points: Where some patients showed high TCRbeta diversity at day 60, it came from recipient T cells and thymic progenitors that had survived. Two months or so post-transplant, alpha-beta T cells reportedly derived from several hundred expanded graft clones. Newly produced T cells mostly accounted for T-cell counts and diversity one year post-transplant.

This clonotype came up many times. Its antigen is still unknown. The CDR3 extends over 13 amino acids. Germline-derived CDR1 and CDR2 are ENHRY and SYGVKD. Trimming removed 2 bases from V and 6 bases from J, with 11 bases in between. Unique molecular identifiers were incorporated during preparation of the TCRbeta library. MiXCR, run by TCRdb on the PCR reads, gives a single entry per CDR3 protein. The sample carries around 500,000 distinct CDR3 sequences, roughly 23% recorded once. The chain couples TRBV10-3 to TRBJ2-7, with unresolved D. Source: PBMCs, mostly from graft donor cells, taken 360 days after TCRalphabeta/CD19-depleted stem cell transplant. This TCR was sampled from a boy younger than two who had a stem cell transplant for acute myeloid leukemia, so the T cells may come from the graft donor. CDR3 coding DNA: TGTGCCATCAGTGAGACCGCGACTGGCGAGCAGTACTTC. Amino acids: CAISETATGEQYF.